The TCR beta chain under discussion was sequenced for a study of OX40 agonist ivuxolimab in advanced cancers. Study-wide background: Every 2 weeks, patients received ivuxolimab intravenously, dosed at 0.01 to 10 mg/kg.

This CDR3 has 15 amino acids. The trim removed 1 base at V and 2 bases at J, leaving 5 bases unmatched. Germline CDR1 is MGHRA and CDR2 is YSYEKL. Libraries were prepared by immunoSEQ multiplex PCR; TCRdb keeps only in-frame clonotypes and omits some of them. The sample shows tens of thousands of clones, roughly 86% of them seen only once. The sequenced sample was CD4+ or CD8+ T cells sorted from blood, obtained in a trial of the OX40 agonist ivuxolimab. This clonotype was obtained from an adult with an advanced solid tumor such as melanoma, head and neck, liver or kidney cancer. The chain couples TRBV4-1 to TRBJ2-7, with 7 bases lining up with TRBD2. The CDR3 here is CASSQGASGTYEQYF. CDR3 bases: TGCGCCAGCAGCCAAGGCGCTAGCGGAACCTACGAGCAGTACTTC.